These 2 T cell receptor beta chains were all obtained from the same sample, sequenced in a study of glioma-infiltrating T cells. Using RNA template, CDR3s of TCR alpha and beta were amplified with iRepertoire arm-PCR. TCRdb analysed the multiplex PCR reads with MiXCR anew, one entry per CDR3 protein. The sample yields around 20,000 distinct CDR3 sequences, around 23% seen once. The specimen was glioma tissue, nonneoplastic brain tissue, or PBMCs (not recorded which). These receptors were taken from a human donor with low-grade glioma or glioblastoma, undergoing nonglioma brain surgery, or in good health (not recorded which).

Note on this clonotype: A single base separates this from a much larger clone, so it may be a read error. The CDR3 loop is CASSLSWDSYNEQYF. As DNA, the CDR3 is TGTGCCAGCAGCCTTAGTTGGGACTCCTACAACGAGCAGTACTTC. The gene calls are TRBV7-2 and TRBJ2-7, with a possible D match to TRBD2 (6 bases). Germline values: CDR1 SGHTA, CDR2 FQGNSA. This CDR3 has 15 residues. The ends were cut back, 5 bases at V and 5 bases at J, with 19 bases in the middle. The variable domain in full, completed from reference TRBV7-2 and TRBJ2-7, reads GAGVSQSPSNKVTEKGKDVELRCDPISGHTALYWYRQSLGQGLEFLIYFQGNSAPDKSGLPSDRFSAERTGGSVSTLTIQRTQQEDSAVYLCASSLSWDSYNEQYFGPGTRLTVT.

This clonotype has only a few counts. The chain couples TRBV2 to TRBJ2-3; TRBD2 agrees at 7 bases. The CDR3 is made up of 14 amino acids. From germline, CDR1 is SNHLY and CDR2 FYNNEI. Germline trimming cut 8 bases from V and 4 bases from J; bases unmatched to any gene: 9. The DNA for the CDR3 is TGTGCCAGCCGCCGGGGGGTCGATTCAGATACGCAGTATTTT. Translated, it gives CASRRGVDSDTQYF.